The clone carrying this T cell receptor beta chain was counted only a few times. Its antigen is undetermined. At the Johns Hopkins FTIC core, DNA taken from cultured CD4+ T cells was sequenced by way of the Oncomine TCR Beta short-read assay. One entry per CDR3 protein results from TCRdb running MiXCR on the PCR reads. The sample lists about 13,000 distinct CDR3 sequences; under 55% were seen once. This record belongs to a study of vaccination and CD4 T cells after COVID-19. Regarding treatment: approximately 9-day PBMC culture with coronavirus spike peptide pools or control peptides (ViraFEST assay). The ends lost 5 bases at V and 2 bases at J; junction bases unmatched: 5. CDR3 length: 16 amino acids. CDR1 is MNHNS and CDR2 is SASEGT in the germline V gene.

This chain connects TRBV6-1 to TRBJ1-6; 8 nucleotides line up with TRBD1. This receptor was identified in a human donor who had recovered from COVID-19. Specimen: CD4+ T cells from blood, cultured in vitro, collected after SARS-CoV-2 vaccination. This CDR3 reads CASSRQGRPYNSPLHF. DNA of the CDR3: TGTGCCAGCAGTCGACAGGGGCGACCCTATAATTCACCCCTCCACTTT.